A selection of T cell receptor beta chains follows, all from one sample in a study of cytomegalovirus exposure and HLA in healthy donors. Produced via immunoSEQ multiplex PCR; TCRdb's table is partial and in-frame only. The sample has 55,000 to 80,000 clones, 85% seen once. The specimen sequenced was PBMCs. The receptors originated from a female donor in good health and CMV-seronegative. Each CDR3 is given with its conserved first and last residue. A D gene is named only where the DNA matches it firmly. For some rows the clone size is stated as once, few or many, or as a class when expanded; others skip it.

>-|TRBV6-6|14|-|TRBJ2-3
TGTGCCAGCACAGTGGTTTCTAGCACAGATACGCAGTATTTT
CASTVVSSTDTQYF
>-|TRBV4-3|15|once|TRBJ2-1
TGCGCCAGCAGAGTCCGGGTCGGATCCTACAATGAGCAGTTCTTC
CASRVRVGSYNEQFF
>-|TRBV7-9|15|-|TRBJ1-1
TGTGCCAGCAGCTTAGCTGAGACAGTGAACACTGAAGCTTTCTTT
CASSLAETVNTEAFF
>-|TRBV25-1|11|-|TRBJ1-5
TGTGCCGCAGGGGTAGACCAGCCCCAGCATTTT
CAAGVDQPQHF
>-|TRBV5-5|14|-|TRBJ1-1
TGTGCCAGCAGCTTGGTTCCGGGGTTGCTTGAAGCTTTCTTT
CASSLVPGLLEAFF
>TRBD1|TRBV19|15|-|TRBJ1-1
TGTGCCAGTAGTAGAGAGGGACAGCTGAACACTGAAGCTTTCTTT
CASSREGQLNTEAFF
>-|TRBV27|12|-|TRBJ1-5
TGTGCCAGCAGTTTACCGAATCAGCCCCAGCATTTT
CASSLPNQPQHF
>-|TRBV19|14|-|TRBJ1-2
TGTGCCAGTAAAGCGGGAGGTGCCGGCTATGGCTACACCTTC
CASKAGGAGYGYTF
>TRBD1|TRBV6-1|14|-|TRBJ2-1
TGTGCCAGCAGTGAAGGGACAGGAGAGGGTGAGCAGTTCTTC
CASSEGTGEGEQFF
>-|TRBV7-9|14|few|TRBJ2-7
TGTGCCAGCACCATGTCAGGTGACACCTACGAGCAGTACTTC
CASTMSGDTYEQYF
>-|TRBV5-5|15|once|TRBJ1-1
TGTGCCAGCAACCCCGGGGGGGGGTTTGGCACTGAAGCTTTCTTT
CASNPGGGFGTEAFF
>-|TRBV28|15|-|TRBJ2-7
TGTGCCAGCAGTTCCGGGGTTCGAGGGACCTACGAGCAGTACTTC
CASSSGVRGTYEQYF
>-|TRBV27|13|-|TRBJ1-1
TGTGCCAGCAGTGGGAGGAGGGGCACTGAAGCTTTCTTT
CASSGRRGTEAFF
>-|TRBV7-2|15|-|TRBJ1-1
TGTGCCAGCAGCTCATTCTCAGAAAAGAACACTGAAGCTTTCTTT
CASSSFSEKNTEAFF
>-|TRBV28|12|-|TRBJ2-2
TGTGCCAGCAAGTTAGGGGGCGGGGAGCTGTTTTTT
CASKLGGGELFF
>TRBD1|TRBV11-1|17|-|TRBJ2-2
TGTGCCAGCAGCCTCGATAATACAGGGGAAGTCCCCGGGGAGCTGTTTTTT
CASSLDNTGEVPGELFF
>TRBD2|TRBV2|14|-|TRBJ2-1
TGTGCCAGCGATCCTAGCGGGACTTGCAATGAGCAGTTCTTC
CASDPSGTCNEQFF
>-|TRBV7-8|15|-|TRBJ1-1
TGTGCCAGCAGCTTATACAGTTTGTTGAACACTGAAGCTTTCTTT
CASSLYSLLNTEAFF
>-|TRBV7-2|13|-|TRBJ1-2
TGTGCCAGCAGCTTGACACTTATCTATGGCTACACCTTC
CASSLTLIYGYTF
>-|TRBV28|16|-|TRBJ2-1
TGTGCCAGCAGTTTGGGTGGGGGGAACCCCTACAATGAGCAGTTCTTC
CASSLGGGNPYNEQFF
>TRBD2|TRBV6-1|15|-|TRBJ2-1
TGTGCCAGCAGTGATTTCGGGGGGGCCCGGAATGAGCAGTTCTTC
CASSDFGGARNEQFF
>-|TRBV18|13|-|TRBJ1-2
TGTGCCAGCTCGCCTGGGACTGACTATGGCTACACCTTC
CASSPGTDYGYTF
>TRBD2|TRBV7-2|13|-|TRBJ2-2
TGTGCCAGCAGCTTGCGGGAGCTCGGGGAGCTGTTTTTT
CASSLRELGELFF
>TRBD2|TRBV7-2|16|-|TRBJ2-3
TGTGCCAGCAGCCCGCCGGGACTAGCCGCCGCGGATACGCAGTATTTT
CASSPPGLAAADTQYF
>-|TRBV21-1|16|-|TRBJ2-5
TGTGCCAGCAGCAGATGGGCGGGGGGGCCTCAAGAGACCCAGTACTTC
CASSRWAGGPQETQYF
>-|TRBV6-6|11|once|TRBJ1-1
TGTGCCAGCAGCCTACTACTGGGTACTTTCTTT
CASSLLLGTFF
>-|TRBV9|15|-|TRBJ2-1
TGTGCCAGCAGCGTGGCGGACAGTCCCCCCAATGAGCAGTTCTTC
CASSVADSPPNEQFF
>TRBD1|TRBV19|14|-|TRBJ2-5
TGTGCCAGTAGCCAACCAGGGGGCGGGAAGACCCAGTACTTC
CASSQPGGGKTQYF
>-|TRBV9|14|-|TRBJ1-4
TGTGCCAGCAGCGTAGACTTGGCTAATGAAAAACTGTTTTTT
CASSVDLANEKLFF
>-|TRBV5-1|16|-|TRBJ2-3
TGCGCCAGCAGCGGAGGGGACAGAGCCGACACAGATACGCAGTATTTT
CASSGGDRADTDTQYF
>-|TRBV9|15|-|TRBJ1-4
TGTGCCAGCAGTGATGCCCGGGGGAATGGGGAAAAACTGTTTTTT
CASSDARGNGEKLFF
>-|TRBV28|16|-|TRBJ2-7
TGTGCCAGCAGCCCCCTTTATGGGGGCAGACCCTACGAGCAGTACTTC
CASSPLYGGRPYEQYF
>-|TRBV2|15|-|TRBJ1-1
TGTGCCAGCAGTATCTCCGGGACAACGAACACTGAAGCTTTCTTT
CASSISGTTNTEAFF
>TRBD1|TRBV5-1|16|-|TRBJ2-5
TGCGCCAGCAGCTTGGATACCGGGACAGCGGCCGAGACCCAGTACTTC
CASSLDTGTAAETQYF
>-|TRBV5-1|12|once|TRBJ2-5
TGCGCCAGCAGCTTCCCGCAAGAGACCCAGTACTTC
CASSFPQETQYF
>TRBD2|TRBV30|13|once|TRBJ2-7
TGTGCCTGGAGCTCCGGCGGGAGATCCGAGCAGTACTTC
CAWSSGGRSEQYF
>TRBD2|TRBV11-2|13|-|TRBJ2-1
TGTGCCACTCGGACTAGCGGGGTGAATGAGCAGTTCTTC
CATRTSGVNEQFF
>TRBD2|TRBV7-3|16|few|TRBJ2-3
TGTGCCAGCAGCTCCGGGACTAGCGGGAGGCCAGATACGCAGTATTTT
CASSSGTSGRPDTQYF
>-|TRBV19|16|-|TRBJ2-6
TGTGCCAGTAGTCCCGAAGGGGCATATGGGGCCAACGTCCTGACTTTC
CASSPEGAYGANVLTF
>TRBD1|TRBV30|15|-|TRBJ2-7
TGTGCCTGGAGTGGTAAAACAGGGGGTTCCTACGAGCAGTACTTC
CAWSGKTGGSYEQYF
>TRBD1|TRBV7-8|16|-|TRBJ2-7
TGTGCCAGCAGCGATACTGACAGGGAAAGTCCCTACGAGCAGTACTTC
CASSDTDRESPYEQYF
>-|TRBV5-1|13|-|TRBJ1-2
TGCGCCAGCAGCTTGGAAGGGGACTATGGCTACACCTTC
CASSLEGDYGYTF
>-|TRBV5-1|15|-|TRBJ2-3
TGCGCCAGCAGCCCGGGACTTCAGAACACAGATACGCAGTATTTT
CASSPGLQNTDTQYF
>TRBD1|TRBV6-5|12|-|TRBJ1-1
TGTGCCAGCAGTTACCACAGGGGGGAAGCTTTCTTT
CASSYHRGEAFF
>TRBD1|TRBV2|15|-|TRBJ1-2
TGTGCCAGCAGTGAATGGACAGGGGGCGGCAATGGCTACACCTTC
CASSEWTGGGNGYTF
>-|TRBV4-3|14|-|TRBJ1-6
TGCGCCAGCAGCCAAGGACACGCCGATTCACCCCTCCACTTT
CASSQGHADSPLHF
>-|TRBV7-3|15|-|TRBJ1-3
TGTGCCAGCAGCCCACAGGGTAACTCTGGAAACACCATATATTTT
CASSPQGNSGNTIYF
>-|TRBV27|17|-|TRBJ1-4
TGTGCCAGCAGTTTACGGGCCAGGGAACCGACCAATGAAAAACTGTTTTTT
CASSLRAREPTNEKLFF
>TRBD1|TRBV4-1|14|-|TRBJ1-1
TGCGCCAGCAGCCCGGACAGGGCGAACACTGAAGCTTTCTTT
CASSPDRANTEAFF
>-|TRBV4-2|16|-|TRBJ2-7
TGTGCCAGCAGCCAAGATCTCGCGGGTTTGGGTAACGAGCAGTACTTC
CASSQDLAGLGNEQYF